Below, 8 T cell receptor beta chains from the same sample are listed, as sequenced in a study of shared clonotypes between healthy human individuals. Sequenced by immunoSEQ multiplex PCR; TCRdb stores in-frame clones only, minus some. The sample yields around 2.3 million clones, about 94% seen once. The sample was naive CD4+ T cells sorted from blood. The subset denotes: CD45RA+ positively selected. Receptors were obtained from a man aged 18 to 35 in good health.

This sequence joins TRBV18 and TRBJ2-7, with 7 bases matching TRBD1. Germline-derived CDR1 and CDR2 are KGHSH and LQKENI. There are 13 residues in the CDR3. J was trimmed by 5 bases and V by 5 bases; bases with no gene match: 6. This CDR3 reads CASSRSGTDEQYF. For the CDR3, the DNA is TGTGCCAGCTCAAGATCCGGGACAGACGAGCAGTACTTC.

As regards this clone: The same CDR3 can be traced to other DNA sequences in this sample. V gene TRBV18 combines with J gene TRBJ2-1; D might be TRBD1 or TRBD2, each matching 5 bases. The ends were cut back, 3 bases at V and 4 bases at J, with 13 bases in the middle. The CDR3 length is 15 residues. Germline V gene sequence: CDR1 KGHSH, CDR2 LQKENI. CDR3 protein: CASSPGTGAYNEQFF. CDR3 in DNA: TGTGCCAGCTCACCGGGCACCGGGGCGTACAATGAGCAGTTCTTC.

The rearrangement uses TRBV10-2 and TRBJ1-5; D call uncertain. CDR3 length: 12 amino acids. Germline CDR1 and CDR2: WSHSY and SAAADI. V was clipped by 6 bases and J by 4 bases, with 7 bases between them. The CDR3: CASRERNQPQHF. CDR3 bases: TGCGCCAGCAGGGAAAGAAATCAGCCCCAGCATTTT.

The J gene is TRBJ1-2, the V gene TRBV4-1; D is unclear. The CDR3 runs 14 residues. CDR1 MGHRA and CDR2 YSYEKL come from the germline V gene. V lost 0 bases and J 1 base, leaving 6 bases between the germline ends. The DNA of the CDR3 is TGCGCCAGCAGCCAAGAGGAGTTTAACTATGGCTACACCTTC. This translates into CASSQEEFNYGYTF.

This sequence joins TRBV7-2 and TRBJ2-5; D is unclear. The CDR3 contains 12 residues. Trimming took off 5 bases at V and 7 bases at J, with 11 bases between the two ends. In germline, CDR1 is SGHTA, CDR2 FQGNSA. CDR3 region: CASSPAGWTQYF. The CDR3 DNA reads TGTGCCAGCAGCCCAGCCGGGTGGACCCAGTACTTC. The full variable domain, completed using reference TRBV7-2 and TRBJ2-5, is GAGVSQSPSNKVTEKGKDVELRCDPISGHTALYWYRQSLGQGLEFLIYFQGNSAPDKSGLPSDRFSAERTGGSVSTLTIQRTQQEDSAVYLCASSPAGWTQYFGPGTRLLVL.

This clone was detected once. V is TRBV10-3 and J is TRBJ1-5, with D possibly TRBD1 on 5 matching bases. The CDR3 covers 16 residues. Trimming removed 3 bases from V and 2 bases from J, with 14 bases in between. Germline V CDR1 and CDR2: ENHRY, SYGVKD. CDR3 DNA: TGTGCCATCAGTGACGGTTTGGGGGGGGGCAATCAGCCCCAGCATTTT. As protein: CAISDGLGGGNQPQHF.

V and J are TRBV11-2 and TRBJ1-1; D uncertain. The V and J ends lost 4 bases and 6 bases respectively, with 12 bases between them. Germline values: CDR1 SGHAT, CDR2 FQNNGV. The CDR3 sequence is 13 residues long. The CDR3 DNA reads TGTGCCAGCAGCTCGTCCCGAGGGTCTGAAGCTTTCTTT. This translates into CASSSSRGSEAFF.

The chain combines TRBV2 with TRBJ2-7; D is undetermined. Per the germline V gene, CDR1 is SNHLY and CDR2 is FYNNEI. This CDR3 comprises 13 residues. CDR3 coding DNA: TGTGCCAGCAGTGAAGATCTAGGCAAAAATGGGAAGGTC. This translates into CASSEDLGKNGKV.